This TCR beta chain was identified during a study of Ad26.COV2.S vaccination and SARS-CoV-2 variants. The V gene's germline CDR1 is SGHRS and CDR2 YFSETQ. V was clipped by 3 bases and J by 5 bases; unmatched bases: 7. The length of the CDR3 is 16 residues. Of note for this clone: What it binds is unknown.

Study-wide results and caveats: Substantial post-vaccination breadth of spike-specific CD8+ and CD4+ T cell responses was reported. TCR breadth and depth estimates may have understated total T cell responses. Vaccine recipients showed a spike-specific TCR breadth that was higher than in placebo recipients.

The method was immunoSEQ multiplex PCR; TCRdb's version includes in-frame clones alone and lacks a portion of them. The sample yields 300,000 to 450,000 clones, about 92% seen once. Sequenced here: peripheral blood, sampled after recovery from COVID-19. V and J are TRBV5-1 and TRBJ2-5; 13 nucleotides match TRBD2. This clonotype originated in a human donor who had recovered from COVID-19. The CDR3 reads CASSYGLAGAPETQYF. Here the CDR3 DNA reads TGCGCCAGCAGCTATGGACTAGCGGGGGCCCCGGAGACCCAGTACTTC. Looking up the rest from reference TRBV5-1 and TRBJ2-5 gives the full variable domain: KAGVTQTPRYLIKTRGQQVTLSCSPISGHRSVSWYQQTPGQGLQFLFEYFSETQRNKGNFPGRFSGRQFSNSRSEMNVSTLELGDSALYLCASSYGLAGAPETQYFGPGTRLLVL.